This record concerns one T cell receptor (beta chain) sequence. The data are from a study of blood T cell repertoires in COVID-19. Across the whole study: Both acute and convalescent COVID-19 samples were obtained from the United States, Italy and Spain.

Participants had their cohort set by participant-reported clinical history. In Cohort 3, a recovered donor had either two negative PCRs, clearance, or symptom resolution. This CDR3 is 16 amino acids long. CDR1 MGHRA and CDR2 YSYEKL come from the germline V gene. V was cut by 0 bases and J by 2 bases, with 11 bases left in between. Original analysis: From reference gene primer amplification, estimates of nucleated cell counts were derived. Profiling relied on immunoSEQ multiplex PCR, and the TCRdb table lists in-frame clones only, not all of them. D and trimming come from the DNA, and the V and J calls and clone size come from that table. The table includes hundreds of thousands of clones, 88% detected once.

The receptor's source is a woman aged 25 to 39 who had recovered from COVID-19. The sample was PBMCs or T cells enriched from blood (not recorded which). V and J are TRBV4-1 and TRBJ2-1; TRBD2 is a possible D gene (7 bases). In DNA form, the CDR3 reads TGCGCCAGCAGCCAAGAAACGGGGGGCCCCTACAATGAGCAGTTCTTC. This translates into CASSQETGGPYNEQFF.